This TCR beta chain was identified in a study of cytomegalovirus exposure and HLA in healthy donors. Study-level findings and limits: Relative to equally common others, HLA-associated TCR beta chains showed greater clonal expansion in a later analysis.

The CDR3 is made up of 17 amino acids. The germline gives CDR1 SGHRS, CDR2 YFSETQ. With 1 base removed from V and 0 bases from J, the gap between germline ends came to 14 bases. About this clone: Antigen specificity is unknown.

PCR primers comprised 60 Vbeta and 13 Jbeta primers. Only in-frame clones appear in the TCRdb table, and some are missing; sequencing was by immunoSEQ multiplex PCR. The profile shows 150,000 to 200,000 clones, roughly 77% of them singletons. This clonotype was sampled from a male donor in good health and CMV-seropositive. Sequenced: PBMCs. The V and J genes are TRBV5-1 and TRBJ1-3, with D maybe TRBD1 (5 bases). The CDR3: CASSLWSGLDSGNTIYF. CDR3 DNA: TGCGCCAGCAGCTTGTGGTCAGGGTTAGACTCTGGAAACACCATATATTTT.